Listed here is a single TCR beta chain. Its antigen is as yet unknown. Compared with germline, one end of the junction differs, possibly owing to a read error. The study left out patients who had uncontrolled infection, other autoimmune disease, pregnancy or lactation. PBMCs were obtained from about 10 ml fresh peripheral blood. The data were taken from a study of T cells in Graves' hyperthyroidism and ophthalmopathy. Study-level background: Peripheral blood was collected at initial diagnosis, before any treatment.

The CDR3 regions of TCR beta were amplified from RNA transcripts. The primer set for the first-round RT-PCR of the TCR CDR3 was HTBI. Via MiXCR, TCRdb re-called the multiplex PCR reads, giving one row per CDR3 protein. The sample has some 360,000 distinct CDR3 sequences; 18% are singletons. CDR3 size: 15 residues. Looked up from germline, CDR1 is LNHNV and CDR2 is YYDKDF (reference sequence). Broader study findings: Ophthalmopathy was told apart from stable hyperthyroidism by a 13 V-J model.

The TCR comes from a woman aged 40 to 50 with Graves' ophthalmopathy. The rearrangement links TRBV15 to TRBJ1-2, with D unclear. Sequencing was done on a sample of blood. The CDR3 DNA follows: TGTGCCCCCAGCAGAAAAATGGAGGAGGTCGGGGGCTACACCTTC. Protein: CAPSRKMEEVGGYTF.